Below, 5 T cell receptor beta chains from the same sample are listed, as sequenced in a study of blood T cell repertoires in COVID-19 (dated by TCRdb to 2018 to 2021). Preparation of the library involved the immunoSEQ multiplex PCR assay. Here the immuneACCESS table is served through TCRdb, limited to in-frame sequences with V and J called. Missing clones are a known gap in these copies; in checked studies unresolved V genes cover under half, and the rest lacks a known reason. This sample comprises some 200,000 clones, 88% of them detected only once. Approximately 1.5% of the sample is taken by the ten largest. The sample comprised peripheral blood. Receptors were obtained from a man aged 18 to 30 with active or convalescent COVID-19.

This sequence joins TRBV19 and TRBJ1-3; D unclear. The V end was cut by 3 bases, the J end by 2 bases, with 11 bases between. Germline V gives CDR1 LNHDA, CDR2 SQIVND (reference sequence). The CDR3 contains 15 residues. CDR3 coding DNA: TGTGCCAGTAGTATTCCCCACACAGCTGGAAACACCATATATTTT. Amino acids: CASSIPHTAGNTIYF. The complete variable domain, with remaining parts taken from reference TRBV19 and TRBJ1-3, reads DGGITQSPKYLFRKEGQNVTLSCEQNLNHDAMYWYRQDPGQGLRLIYYSQIVNDFQKGDIAEGYSVSREKKESFPLTVTSAQKNPTAFYLCASSIPHTAGNTIYFGEGSWLTVV.

The J gene is TRBJ1-2, the V gene TRBV7-3, with a tentative D call TRBD1 (5 bases). V dropped 1 base and J dropped 4 bases, with 13 bases sitting between them. This CDR3 contains 15 residues. Germline V lookup: CDR1 SGHTA, CDR2 FQGTGA. In DNA form, the CDR3 reads TGTGCCAGCAGCTTAATCCATGGCGGGGCCTATGGCTACACCTTC. This sequence encodes CASSLIHGGAYGYTF. The whole variable domain, filled in from reference TRBV7-3 and TRBJ1-2, reads GAGVSQTPSNKVTEKGKYVELRCDPISGHTALYWYRQSLGQGPEFLIYFQGTGAADDSGLPNDRFFAVRPEGSVSTLKIQRTERGDSAVYLCASSLIHGGAYGYTFGSGTRLTVV.

This clone was seen a few times. Germline and junction disagree at one end, which may indicate a read error. J is TRBJ2-7 and V is TRBV6-1; D may be TRBD1 or TRBD2 (7 bases each). The CDR3 loop spans 15 amino acids. CDR1 and CDR2 from the germline V gene are MNHNS and SASEGT. The CDR3 spells CASREAGQSSYEQYF. The DNA for the CDR3 is TGTGCCAGCAGAGAAGCGGGACAGAGCTCCTACGAGCAGTACTTC.

The chain recombines TRBV28 with TRBJ2-7, with 8 bases aligning to TRBD2. The CDR3 runs 16 residues. The germline CDR1 and CDR2 sequences are MDHEN and SYDVKM. Unmatched junction bases numbered 7, after V lost 1 base and J lost 2 bases. CDR3 coding DNA: TGTGCCAGCAGTTTATCAACTAGCGGCCCCGCCTACGAGCAGTACTTC. It is translated as CASSLSTSGPAYEQYF.

The rearrangement links TRBV6-2 or TRBV6-3 to TRBJ2-7; 7 nucleotides agree with TRBD2. V lost 2 bases to trimming and J lost 4 bases; unmatched junction nucleotides: 17. Looked up from germline, CDR1 is MNHEY and CDR2 is SVGEGT. This CDR3 is 18 amino acids long. The CDR3 reads CASSYALSGADSFYEQYF. The CDR3 DNA is TGTGCCAGCAGTTACGCCTTGAGCGGGGCCGACTCATTTTACGAGCAGTACTTC.